This is a list of T cell receptor beta chains from one sample in a study of blood T cells in healthy people across ages. TCRdb passed the 5' RACE reads through MiXCR, listing each CDR3 protein once. This table has about 1.4 million distinct CDR3 sequences, approximately 59% appearing once. The sequenced sample was blood. These receptors were obtained from a man aged 18 to 35 in good health. Both conserved end residues are part of each CDR3. The order of the fields is D gene, J gene, clone size, V gene, CDR3 protein, CDR3 DNA. A D gene is named only where the DNA matches it firmly. Only some rows state a clone size, as once, few, many or a class for expanded clones.

>TRBD2|TRBJ2-2|once|TRBV11-2
CASSLPPTLTSGSGVAGELFF
TGTGCCAGCAGCTTACCCCCCACCCTGACTAGCGGGAGTGGTGTGGCAGGGGAGCTGTTTTTT
>-|TRBJ2-1|-|TRBV12-3/TRBV12-4
CASSFEGRGPYEQFF
TGTGCCAGCAGTTTCGAAGGGCGTGGGCCCTACGAGCAGTTCTTC
>-|TRBJ2-7|few|TRBV15
CATSTNNFGDEQYF
TGTGCCACCAGCACAAACAATTTCGGGGACGAGCAGTACTTC
>TRBD2|TRBJ2-1|-|TRBV27
CASSLRFLADYNEQFF
TGTGCCAGCAGTTTAAGGTTTCTAGCGGATTACAATGAGCAGTTCTTC
>TRBD1|TRBJ2-7|few|TRBV25-1
CASSARGTGTYEQYF
TGTGCCAGCAGTGCCAGGGGGACAGGGACCTACGAGCAGTACTTC
>TRBD2|TRBJ2-5|-|TRBV2
CASRRLAVQETQYF
TGTGCCAGCAGACGACTAGCGGTTCAAGAGACCCAGTACTTC
>TRBD1|TRBJ2-6|few|TRBV3-1
CASSSRGLLSGANVLTF
TGTGCCAGCAGTTCCAGGGGGCTCCTCTCTGGGGCCAACGTCCTGACTTTC
>TRBD1|TRBJ2-1|-|TRBV12-3/TRBV12-4
CASSLSGTGYNEQFF
TGTGCCAGCAGTCTCTCCGGGACAGGGTACAATGAGCAGTTCTTC
>-|TRBJ2-5|-|TRBV6-5
CASSYAVRSYQETQYF
TGTGCCAGCAGTTACGCGGTGCGGAGTTACCAAGAGACCCAGTACTTC
>-|TRBJ2-3|few|TRBV20-1
CSAAGRGTDTQYF
TGCAGTGCTGCCGGACGAGGCACAGATACGCAGTATTTT
>-|TRBJ2-7|-|TRBV12-3/TRBV12-4
CASSSGPVYEQYF
TGTGCCAGCAGTTCCGGGCCAGTCTACGAGCAGTACTTC
>-|TRBJ2-7|few|TRBV5-6
CASWDGRSSYEQYF
TGTGCCAGCTGGGACGGACGGAGCTCCTACGAGCAGTACTTC
>-|TRBJ1-4|-|TRBV29-1
CSVGSQRTKEKLFF
TGCAGCGTTGGAAGTCAGAGAACTAAGGAAAAACTGTTTTTT
>TRBD1|TRBJ2-7|-|TRBV7-8
CASNLYRDSSYEQYF
TGTGCCAGCAACTTATATAGGGACAGCTCCTACGAGCAGTACTTC
>-|TRBJ2-7|-|TRBV7-9
CASSLAPDTVSYEQYF
TGTGCCAGCAGCTTAGCCCCTGACACCGTTTCCTACGAGCAGTACTTC
>TRBD2|TRBJ2-4|-|TRBV6-1
CASRPTRLAGGRNIQYF
TGTGCCAGCAGACCTACCCGACTAGCGGGAGGGCGAAACATTCAGTACTTC
>-|TRBJ1-5|few|TRBV4-1
CASSQDSYWGDNNQPQHF
TGCGCCAGCAGCCAAGATTCGTACTGGGGGGACAACAATCAGCCCCAGCATTTT
>-|TRBJ2-3|-|TRBV4-2
CASSQPVDPDTQYF
TGTGCCAGCAGTCAACCGGTAGATCCAGATACGCAGTATTTT
>TRBD2|TRBJ2-7|-|TRBV4-1
CASSPNTSGSYEQYF
TGCGCCAGCAGCCCTAACACTAGCGGATCCTACGAGCAGTACTTC
>-|TRBJ2-7|-|TRBV2
CAGTRWGAASSYNEQYF
TGTGCCGGAACTCGTTGGGGGGCTGCCTCCTCCTACAATGAGCAGTACTTC
>TRBD1|TRBJ2-3|-|TRBV6-5
CASSYRTGSTDMQYF
TGTGCCAGCAGTTACCGGACAGGGAGCACAGATATGCAGTATTTT
>-|TRBJ1-2|-|TRBV20-1
CSARDQAGEVDGYTF
TGCAGTGCTAGAGATCAGGCAGGGGAGGTGGATGGCTACACCTTC
>-|TRBJ2-1|once|TRBV27
CASSLRASAVYNEQFF
TGTGCCAGCAGTCTTAGAGCTAGCGCGGTTTACAATGAGCAGTTCTTC
>TRBD1|TRBJ2-3|-|TRBV10-3
CAISGTEDTDTQYF
TGTGCCATCTCTGGGACAGAGGATACAGATACGCAGTATTTT
>TRBD2|TRBJ2-3|-|TRBV15
CATGLATDTQYF
TGTGCCACCGGACTAGCCACAGATACGCAGTATTTT
>TRBD1|TRBJ2-7|-|TRBV12-3/TRBV12-4
CASSLGLTGRGYEQYF
TGTGCCAGCAGTTTGGGTCTGACAGGGAGAGGGTACGAGCAGTACTTC
>-|TRBJ2-3|-|TRBV4-3
CASSQDFLGGNTDTQYF
TGCGCCAGCAGCCAAGATTTCCTAGGGGGGAACACAGATACGCAGTATTTT
>-|TRBJ1-5|-|TRBV20-1
CSARHRVLGNQPQHF
TGCAGTGCTAGACACAGGGTACTTGGCAATCAGCCCCAGCATTTT